The entry below gives a single T cell receptor beta chain sequence along with its context. Its antigen is currently unknown. The same CDR3 arises from other DNA sequences in this sample as well. The data were obtained in a study of Ad26.COV2.S vaccination and SARS-CoV-2 variants. The ends lost 0 bases at V and 5 bases at J; junction bases unmatched: 3. CDR1 is SGDLS, CDR2 YYNGEE, per germline. The length of the CDR3 is 14 residues. Sequencing was performed with immunoSEQ multiplex PCR; in TCRdb, only in-frame clones are kept and a portion is missing. This table has 400,000 to 500,000 clones, roughly 90% appearing once. Study-wide results and caveats: Substantial post-vaccination breadth of spike-specific CD8+ and CD4+ T cell responses was reported.

Treatment reported: around 19 received Ad26.COV2.S at low or high dose, single or two shots; roughly five received placebo; per-sample allocation not given. Samples came from day 63 after the first vaccine or placebo injection. The V call is TRBV9, the J call TRBJ2-5, with 8 bases that match TRBD2. The specimen comprised peripheral blood, sampled in a trial of Ad26.COV2.S vaccine versus placebo. The clonotype originates from a person aged 18-60 years who received the Ad26.COV2.S COVID-19 vaccine or a placebo. As DNA, the CDR3 is TGTGCCAGCAGCGTAGCGGGGGGGCAGGAGACCCAGTACTTC. Amino acids: CASSVAGGQETQYF.